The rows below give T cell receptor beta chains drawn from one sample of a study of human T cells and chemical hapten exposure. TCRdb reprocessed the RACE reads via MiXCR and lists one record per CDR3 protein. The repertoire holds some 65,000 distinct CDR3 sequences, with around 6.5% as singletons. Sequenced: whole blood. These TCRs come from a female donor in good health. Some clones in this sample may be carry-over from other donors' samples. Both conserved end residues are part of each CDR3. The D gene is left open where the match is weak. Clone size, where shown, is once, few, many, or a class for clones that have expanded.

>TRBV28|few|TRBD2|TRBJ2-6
TGTGCCAGCAGTTCACCGGGACTACTAACTGGGGCCAACGTCCTGACTTTC
CASSSPGLLTGANVLTF
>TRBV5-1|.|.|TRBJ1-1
TGCGCCAGCAGCTCCGACGGGGTAATGAACACTGAAGCTTTCTTT
CASSSDGVMNTEAFF
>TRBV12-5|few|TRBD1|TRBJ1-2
TGTGCTAGTGGTTCCCCGACAGGGACTTTTGGCTACACCTTC
CASGSPTGTFGYTF
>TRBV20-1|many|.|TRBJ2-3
TGCAGTGCTTTGCCAAGGGTCCCTTACGCAGATACGCAGTATTTT
CSALPRVPYADTQYF
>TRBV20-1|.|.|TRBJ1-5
TGCAGTGCTAGAGATCGACGAGGGCCTCAGCCCCAGCATTTT
CSARDRRGPQPQHF
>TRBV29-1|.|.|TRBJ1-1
TGCAGCGTTGAAGATACCAGGGGCACTGAAGCTTTCTTT
CSVEDTRGTEAFF
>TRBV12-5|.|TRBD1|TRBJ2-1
TGTGCTAGTGGTTTGGTTTTCTGGGGTCGGGACAGCTTCAATGAGCAGTTCTTC
CASGLVFWGRDSFNEQFF
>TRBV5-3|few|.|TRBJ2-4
TGTGCCAGAAGCCGACAGGGAGCCGGGGGCATTCAGTACTTC
CARSRQGAGGIQYF
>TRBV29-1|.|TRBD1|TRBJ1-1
TGCAGCGTCGGACAGGGGAGGGGGACTGAAGCTTTCTTT
CSVGQGRGTEAFF
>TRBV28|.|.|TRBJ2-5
TGTGCCAGCAGCTCCCTTCCGGCGCAAAATCAGTACTTC
CASSSLPAQNQYF
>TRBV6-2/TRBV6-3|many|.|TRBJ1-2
TGTGCCAGCAGTTACATCTATGGCTACACCTTC
CASSYIYGYTF
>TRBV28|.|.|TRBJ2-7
TGTGCCAGCGCAACAGGAGGGTCCTCCTACGAGCAGTACTTC
CASATGGSSYEQYF
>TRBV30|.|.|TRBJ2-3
TGTGCCTGGAAGGGACAAATCACAGATACGCAGTATTTT
CAWKGQITDTQYF
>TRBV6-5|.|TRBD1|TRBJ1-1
TGTGCCAGCAGTTACATGGGACAGGGCACTGAAGCTTTCTTT
CASSYMGQGTEAFF
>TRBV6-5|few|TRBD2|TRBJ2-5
TGTGCCAGCACCCCTCTAGCGGGAGGGGCAACCCAGTACTTC
CASTPLAGGATQYF
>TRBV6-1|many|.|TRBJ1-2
TGTGCCAGCACCGATGGGGGGATCCCTTATGGCTACACCTTC
CASTDGGIPYGYTF
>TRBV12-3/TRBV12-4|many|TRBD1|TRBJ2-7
TGTGCCAGCAGTCGGACAGGGGAAGAGCAGTACTTC
CASSRTGEEQYF
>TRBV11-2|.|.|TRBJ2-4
TGTGCCAGCAGCTCCCCCCTTTTTGGGAGAGGAAACATTCAGTACTTC
CASSSPLFGRGNIQYF
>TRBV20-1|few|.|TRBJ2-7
TGCAGTGCTAGTAACGGCCTAAACTCCTACGAGCAGTACTTC
CSASNGLNSYEQYF
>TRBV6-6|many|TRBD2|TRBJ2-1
TGTGCCACAAGGCCAGGGAAAGGACTAGAGGGTCGGGAGCAGTTCTTC
CATRPGKGLEGREQFF
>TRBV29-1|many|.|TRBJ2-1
TGCAGCGCCTGGGACTTTTACAATGAGCAGTTCTTC
CSAWDFYNEQFF
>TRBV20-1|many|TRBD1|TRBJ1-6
TGCAGTGCAGTTTTACCACCGGGACAGGGGGGTTCCTATAATTCACCCCTCCACTTT
CSAVLPPGQGGSYNSPLHF
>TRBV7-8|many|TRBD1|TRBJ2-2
TGTGCCAGCAGCCCTGGGACAGGGAACACCGGGGAGCTGTTTTTT
CASSPGTGNTGELFF
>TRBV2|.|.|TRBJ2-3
TGTGCCAGCAGAGGGTTTGGCACAGATACGCAGTATTTT
CASRGFGTDTQYF
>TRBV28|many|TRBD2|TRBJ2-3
TGTGCCAGCAGCAGACTAGCGGGGGCGCGCACAGATACGCAGTATTTT
CASSRLAGARTDTQYF
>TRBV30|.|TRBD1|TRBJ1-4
TGTGCCTGGAGTGTGCAGGACAGGGAGGGTGAAAAACTGTTTTTT
CAWSVQDREGEKLFF
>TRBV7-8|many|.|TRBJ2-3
TGTGCCAGCAGCGCCGACTCTGCAGATACGCAGTATTTT
CASSADSADTQYF
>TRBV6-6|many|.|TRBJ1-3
TGTGCCAGCAGTCTTCAGGGTAGCTCTGGAAACACCATATATTTT
CASSLQGSSGNTIYF
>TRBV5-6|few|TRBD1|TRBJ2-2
TGTGCCAGCAGCTCGTGGACAGGGGAAGGCACCGGGGAGCTGTTTTTT
CASSSWTGEGTGELFF
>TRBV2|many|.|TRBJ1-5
TGTGCCAGCAGTGAAGGGGAAAATCAGCCCCAGCATTTT
CASSEGENQPQHF
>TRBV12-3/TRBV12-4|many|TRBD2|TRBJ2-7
TGTGCCAGCAGTTTAGGGCGGGGGTCTCCCTACGAGCAGTACTTC
CASSLGRGSPYEQYF
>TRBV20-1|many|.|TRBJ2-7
TGCAGTGCTAGTGGGGTGGAGCAGTACTTC
CSASGVEQYF
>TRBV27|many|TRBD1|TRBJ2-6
TGTGCCAGCAGTGAAGGGGGCGTTGGGGCCAACGTCCTGACTTTC
CASSEGGVGANVLTF
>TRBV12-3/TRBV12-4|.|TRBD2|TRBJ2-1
TGTGCCAGCAGCATAAGCGGGAGTGGCAATGAGCAGTTCTTC
CASSISGSGNEQFF
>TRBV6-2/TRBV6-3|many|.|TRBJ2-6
TGTGCCAGCAGTTATATCGTTGCCTCTGGGGCCAACGTCCTGACTTTC
CASSYIVASGANVLTF
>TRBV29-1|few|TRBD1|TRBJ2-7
TGCAGCGTTGGCGAAACAGGGGGGACGCACGAGCAGTACTTC
CSVGETGGTHEQYF
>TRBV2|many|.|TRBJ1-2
TGTGCCAGCAGGCCCTCCTGGGGGGGAGATGGCTACACCTTC
CASRPSWGGDGYTF
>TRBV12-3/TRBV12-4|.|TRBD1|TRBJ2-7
TGTGCCAGCAGTTCAAGACAGGGGCGAAGGCAGTACTTC
CASSSRQGRRQYF
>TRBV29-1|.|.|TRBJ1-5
TGCAGCGTTGGTGGTAGGGTCCGGGAGGATCAGCCCCAGCATTTT
CSVGGRVREDQPQHF
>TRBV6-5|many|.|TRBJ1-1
TGTGCCAGCAGAGACGGCCAGAGAGTCCCTGAAGCTTTCTTT
CASRDGQRVPEAFF
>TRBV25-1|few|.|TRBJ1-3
TGTGCCAGCAGCCCCGCAGGGCATTCTGGAAACACCATATATTTT
CASSPAGHSGNTIYF
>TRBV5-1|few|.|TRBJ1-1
TGCGCCAGCAGCTTGCCAGGGGCCGGCACTGAAGCTTTCTTT
CASSLPGAGTEAFF
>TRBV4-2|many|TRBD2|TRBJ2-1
TGTGCCAGCAGCCAAGATCGGGGGACTAGCAATGAGCAGTTCTTC
CASSQDRGTSNEQFF
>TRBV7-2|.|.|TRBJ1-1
TGTGCCAGCAGCCTACCCAGGGGTTCTGAAGCTTTCTTT
CASSLPRGSEAFF
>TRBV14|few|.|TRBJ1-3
TGTGCCAGCAGCCAAGTAGGAGGCTCTGGAAACACCATATATTTT
CASSQVGGSGNTIYF
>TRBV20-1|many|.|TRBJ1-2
TGCAGTGCCCACCGTGGCTATGGCTACACCTTC
CSAHRGYGYTF
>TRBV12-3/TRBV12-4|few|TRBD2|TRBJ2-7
TGTGCCAGCAGGACTAGCGATACCTACGAGCAGTACTTC
CASRTSDTYEQYF
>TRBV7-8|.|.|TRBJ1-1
TGTGCCAGCAGCTTATATACGGCGAACACTGAAGCTTTCTTT
CASSLYTANTEAFF
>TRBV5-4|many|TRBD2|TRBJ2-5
TGTGCCAGCAGCCCTCGACTAGCCCAAGAGACCCAGTACTTC
CASSPRLAQETQYF
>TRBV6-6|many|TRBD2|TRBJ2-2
TGTGCCAGCGGCCTAGCGGGAGACACCGGGGAGCTGTTTTTT
CASGLAGDTGELFF
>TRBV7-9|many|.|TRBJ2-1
TGTGCCAGCAGCTTAGAATCGCCGGTCTTTCTGTTCTTC
CASSLESPVFLFF
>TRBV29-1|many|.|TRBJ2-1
TGCAGCGTTGCCAGATACAATGAGCAGTTCTTC
CSVARYNEQFF
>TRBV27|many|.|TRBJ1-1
TGTGCCAGCAGTCTGTCAATGGACGGGAACACTGAAGCTTTCTTT
CASSLSMDGNTEAFF
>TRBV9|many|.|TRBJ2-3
TGTGCCAGCAGCGTAGCCGCAGATACGCAGTATTTT
CASSVAADTQYF
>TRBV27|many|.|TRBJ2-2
TGTGCCAGCAGTCCGATCCCCAGCAGACTAGGAAACGCCGGGGAGCTGTTTTTT
CASSPIPSRLGNAGELFF
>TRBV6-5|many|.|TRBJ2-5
TGTGCCAGCAGTTACTCGATCGGCAGGGGCGAGACCCAGTACTTC
CASSYSIGRGETQYF
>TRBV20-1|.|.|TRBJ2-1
TGCAGTGCTAGTGTTGGGGGGGCCGGGTACAATGAGCAGTTCTTC
CSASVGGAGYNEQFF
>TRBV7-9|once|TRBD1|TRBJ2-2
TGTGCCAGCAGCGGGCGGACAGGGAGAACCGGGGAGCTGTTTTTT
CASSGRTGRTGELFF
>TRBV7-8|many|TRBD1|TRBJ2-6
TGTGCCAGCAGCCGACGGACAGGGGGCTCTGGGGCCAACGTCCTGACTTTC
CASSRRTGGSGANVLTF
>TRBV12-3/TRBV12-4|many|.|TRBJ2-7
TGTGCCAGCAGTTCACAAACTAGGGGGGTCTCCTACGAGCAGTACTTC
CASSSQTRGVSYEQYF